This is a list of T cell receptor beta chains from one sample in a study of tumor-infiltrating lymphocytes in primary liver carcinoma. TCRdb re-called the multiplex PCR reads through MiXCR, storing one row per CDR3 protein. Among about 35,000 distinct CDR3 sequences listed, approximately 73% were seen once. The sequencing sample was made of liver tumor tissue from sampling region 4. These receptor sequences come from a man aged 40-49 years with primary liver carcinoma and hepatitis B virus infection. The CDR3 runs from the conserved cysteine through the conserved F or W. D genes are given only for firm matches. Some rows mark clone size as missing; the rest say once, few, many or name a class of expanded clone.

size,J,length,V,D,CDR3,DNA
.,TRBJ2-2,16,TRBV14,.,CASSLRGQSDTGELFF,TGTGCCAGCAGCCTCAGAGGACAGTCCGACACCGGGGAGCTGTTTTTT
.,TRBJ2-5,13,TRBV29-1,.,CSGIQGTGEAQYF,TGCAGTGGCATACAGGGGACGGGAGAGGCCCAATACTTC
.,TRBJ2-7,15,TRBV11-2,.,CASNLRWIGENEQYF,TGTGCCAGCAACTTGCGATGGATAGGGGAAAACGAGCAGTACTTC
.,TRBJ2-3,14,TRBV29-1,.,CSAAAQGATDTQYF,TGCAGCGCCGCGGCCCAGGGCGCTACAGATACTCAGTATTTT
many,TRBJ2-1,12,TRBV28,.,CASSLGGREQFF,TGTGCCAGCAGTTTAGGAGGGAGGGAGCAGTTCTTC
.,TRBJ1-1,15,TRBV6-1,.,CADTPPRGMSTEAFF,TGTGCCGACACCCCACCCCGGGGCATGAGCACTGAAGCTTTCTTT
.,TRBJ1-1,15,TRBV29-1,.,CSVSVGWDMNTEAIF,TGCAGCGTTTCCGTAGGGTGGGACATGAACACTGAAGCTATCTTT
few,TRBJ2-4,16,TRBV7-2,TRBD1,CASSAPQGAAKNIQYF,TGTGCCAGCAGCGCACCACAGGGGGCGGCCAAAAACATTCAGTACTTC
.,TRBJ1-1,13,TRBV7-9,.,CANSLSANTEAFF,TGTGCCAATAGCTTATCCGCGAACACTGAAGCTTTCTTT
.,TRBJ2-3,13,TRBV24-1,.,CATIDDGMNTQYF,TGTGCCACCATTGATGACGGGATGAATACGCAGTATTTT
.,TRBJ2-3,14,TRBV29-1,TRBD1,CSVSGTGTSDTQYF,TGCAGTGTATCCGGGACAGGGACGTCAGATACGCAGTATTTT
.,TRBJ2-1,15,TRBV7-3,.,CARSLGPSFYNEQFF,TGTGCCAGGAGCTTAGGCCCGAGCTTCTACAATGAGCAGTTCTTC
once,TRBJ2-2,15,TRBV29-1,TRBD2,CSVGTSAVNTGVLFF,TGCAGCGTTGGGACTAGCGCGGTGAACACCGGGGTGCTATTTTTT
few,TRBJ1-5,13,TRBV20-1,.,CSARRPSNQPQHF,TGCAGTGCTAGACGGCCTAGCAATCAGCCCCAGCATTTT
once,TRBJ1-1,11,TRBV29-1,.,CGVIESTEAFF,TGTGGCGTTATCGAGAGCACTGAAGCTTTCTTT
.,TRBJ2-1,12,TRBV18,.,CYSSPNLLGQFF,TGTTACAGCTCACCGAACCTCTTGGGGCAGTTCTTC
.,TRBJ2-5,18,TRBV6-2/TRBV6-3,TRBD2,CASSLTRRTSGRRETQYF,TGTGCCAGCAGCCTTACCCGTCGGACTAGCGGGAGACGGGAGACTCAGTACTTC